What follows are 18 T cell receptor beta chains derived from one specimen sequenced in a study of CD8 T cells in Susac syndrome. RNA in amounts of about 0.45 to 1 ug was reverse transcribed with random hexamers. TCRdb independently ran MiXCR on the immunoSEQ multiplex PCR reads; one entry per CDR3 protein. This table has about 130,000 distinct CDR3 sequences, around 94% appearing once. The specimen sequenced was CD4+ T cells from PBMCs. The origin of the receptors is a human donor with multiple sclerosis.

The chain combines TRBV29-1 with TRBJ1-3, with D unresolved. CDR3 length equals 12 residues. Germline CDR1 is SQVTM and CDR2 is ANQGSEA. Trimming took 4 bases from V and 0 from J, leaving 4 bases between them. Here the CDR3 DNA reads TGCAGCGTTGGACTCTCTGGAAACACCATATATTTT. It translates to CSVGLSGNTIYF.

The rearrangement links TRBV9 to TRBJ2-2; no reliable D call. The CDR3 length is 9 residues. Trimming pared 3 bases from V and 11 bases from J, leaving 2 bases between. The germline CDR1 and CDR2 sequences are SGDLS and YYNGEE. The CDR3 nucleotides are TGTGCCAGCAGCGCCGAGCTGTTTTTT. Encoded protein: CASSAELFF.

This chain uses TRBV7-9 with TRBJ1-2; 7 bases agree with TRBD1. V was pared by 4 bases and J by 2 bases, with 4 bases of the junction left unmatched. The CDR3 extends over 14 amino acids. The germline CDR1 and CDR2 sequences are SEHNR and FQNEAQ (reference sequence). The CDR3 sequence: CASSSIRGNYGYTF. Written as DNA, the CDR3 is TGTGCCAGCAGCTCCATCAGGGGGAACTATGGCTACACCTTC.

The rearrangement joins TRBV29-1 to TRBJ1-1; D may be TRBD1 (6 bases). Germline loops: CDR1 SQVTM, CDR2 ANQGSEA. This CDR3 is 16 amino acids long. Trimming pared 4 bases from V and 3 bases from J, leaving 21 bases between. As DNA, the CDR3 is TGCAGCGTTGGCGGGGTAACGGGGGCGGTTTACACTGAAGCTTTCTTT. Translating gives CSVGGVTGAVYTEAFF.

The chain joins TRBV7-9 to TRBJ2-4; TRBD1 matches at 10 bases. The CDR3 covers 16 residues. Germline-derived CDR1 and CDR2 are SEHNR and FQNEAQ (reference sequence). V lost 3 bases and J lost 6; bases outside the gene matches: 8. The CDR3: CASSFTTGTGVNIQYF. The CDR3 bases are TGTGCCAGCAGCTTTACGACCGGGACAGGGGTAAACATTCAGTACTTC.

The J gene is TRBJ1-3, the V gene TRBV12-3 or TRBV12-4; D not resolved. The V end lost 0 bases, the J end lost 3 bases, and 3 bases lay between the germline ends. The CDR3 spans 13 residues. The CDR3 loop is CASSLAGGNTIYF. In DNA, the CDR3 is TGTGCCAGCAGTTTAGCGGGTGGAAACACCATATATTTT.

The rearrangement uses TRBV12-3 or TRBV12-4 and TRBJ1-1; 7 bases align to TRBD1. CDR3 length equals 14 residues. Trimming cost V 1 base and J 6 bases; bases outside gene matches: 5. Here the CDR3 DNA reads TGTGCCAGCAGTTTAGAAACAGGGGTCCCTGAAGCTTTCTTT. It yields the protein CASSLETGVPEAFF.

This clonotype has just a few counts. V and J are TRBV7-2 and TRBJ2-6, with D perhaps TRBD1 (5 bases). Trimming took 5 bases from V and 3 from J, leaving 14 bases between them. There are 16 residues in the CDR3. Germline assignment: CDR1 SGHTA and CDR2 FQGNSA. The CDR3 DNA sequence: TGTGCCAGCAGCCTTAGTTGGGGCGATGGGGCCAACGTCCTGACTTTC. It is translated as CASSLSWGDGANVLTF.

V and J are TRBV15 and TRBJ1-2, with D perhaps TRBD1 (5 bases). V lost 3 bases and J lost 4, with 21 bases in between. This CDR3 is built from 17 residues. Germline CDR1 reads LNHNV; CDR2 reads YYDKDF (reference sequence). The CDR3 DNA reads TGTGCCACCAGCAGGGGCGGGTCCCAGGGTCGCAGCTATGGCTACACCTTC. Its protein product is CATSRGGSQGRSYGYTF.

V is TRBV14 and J is TRBJ1-2; 9 bases map to TRBD1. V shed 4 bases, J shed 4 bases, and the junction held 10 bases outside the gene matches. From germline, CDR1 is SGHDN and CDR2 FVKESK. The CDR3 extends over 16 amino acids. The CDR3, as DNA: TGTGCCAGCAGCCCGTGGCCGGGACAGGGAGTCTATGGCTACACCTTC. Translation gives CASSPWPGQGVYGYTF.

J is TRBJ2-5 and V is TRBV27; D gene uncertain. V shed 3 bases and J shed 2 bases, with 10 bases lying between them. The germline CDR1 and CDR2 sequences are MNHEY and SMNVEV (reference sequence). The CDR3 covers 14 residues. The CDR3 here is CASSFGRKQETQYF. Here the CDR3 DNA reads TGTGCCAGCAGTTTCGGCAGGAAGCAAGAGACCCAGTACTTC.

The V gene is TRBV6-2 or TRBV6-3, the J gene TRBJ1-5, with TRBD1 matching over 9 bases. The trim removed 7 bases at V and 0 bases at J, leaving 10 bases unmatched. Germline lookup yields CDR1 MNHEY and CDR2 SVGEGT. This CDR3 is 17 amino acids long. The CDR3 DNA reads TGTGCCAGCAACCCGGACAGGGGCTTTTATAGCAATCAGCCCCAGCATTTT. Protein: CASNPDRGFYSNQPQHF.

The chain links TRBV6-6 to TRBJ2-6; 9 nucleotides match TRBD1. V trimming: 7 bases; J trimming: 10 bases; junction bases outside the gene matches: 2. CDR3 size: 12 residues. Germline CDR1 reads MNHNY; CDR2 reads SVGAGI (reference sequence). CDR3 nucleotide sequence: TGTGCCAGCAAGGGACAGGGAAACGTCCTGACTTTC. Translation gives CASKGQGNVLTF.

This chain connects TRBV27 to TRBJ1-5; D is undetermined. CDR1 and CDR2 from the germline V gene are MNHEY and SMNVEV (reference sequence). The CDR3 runs to 14 residues. Trimming pared 3 bases from V and 7 bases from J, leaving 13 bases between. This chain's CDR3 is CASSLFGSRQPQHF. The DNA for the CDR3 is TGTGCCAGCAGTTTGTTCGGTTCGCGGCAGCCCCAGCATTTT.

The chain recombines TRBV10-3 with TRBJ1-1; 9 bases align to TRBD1. The CDR3 spans 15 residues. Per the germline V gene, CDR1 is ENHRY and CDR2 is SYGVKD. Germline trimming cut 7 bases from V and 3 bases from J; bases unmatched to any gene: 9. The CDR3 DNA follows: TGTGCCATCACCTCCGGGACAGGGAAGGACACTGAAGCTTTCTTT. Its translation is CAITSGTGKDTEAFF.

The chain is built from TRBV5-1 and TRBJ2-7; the D is unclear. V dropped 3 bases and J dropped 2 bases, with 21 bases sitting between them. Germline-derived CDR1 and CDR2 are SGHRS and YFSETQ. This CDR3 is 17 amino acids long. CDR3 DNA: TGCGCCAGCAGCTCGCGCTTGGATCGAGAGGCCCCCTACGAGCAGTACTTC. Its translation: CASSSRLDREAPYEQYF.

V gene TRBV7-9 combines with J gene TRBJ2-7; D is perhaps TRBD1 or TRBD2 (5 bases each). CDR3 size: 16 residues. The V end was cut by 5 bases, the J end by 0 bases, with 17 bases between. Germline V gene lookup returns CDR1 SEHNR and CDR2 FQNEAQ (reference sequence). CDR3 DNA sequence: TGTGCCAGCAGCCTATTCGATCGGGACGGCTCCTACGAGCAGTACTTC. This codes for CASSLFDRDGSYEQYF.

This chain joins TRBV6-5 and TRBJ1-2; 8 positions match TRBD1. Germline V gene data show CDR1 as MNHEY and CDR2 as SVGAGI. CDR3 length: 15 amino acids. V dropped 6 bases and J dropped 4; count of bases not matched to a gene: 10. The CDR3 coding sequence is TGTGCCAGCAGAGACCCCAGGGGGCGGCTCTATGGCTACACCTTC. It translates to CASRDPRGRLYGYTF.